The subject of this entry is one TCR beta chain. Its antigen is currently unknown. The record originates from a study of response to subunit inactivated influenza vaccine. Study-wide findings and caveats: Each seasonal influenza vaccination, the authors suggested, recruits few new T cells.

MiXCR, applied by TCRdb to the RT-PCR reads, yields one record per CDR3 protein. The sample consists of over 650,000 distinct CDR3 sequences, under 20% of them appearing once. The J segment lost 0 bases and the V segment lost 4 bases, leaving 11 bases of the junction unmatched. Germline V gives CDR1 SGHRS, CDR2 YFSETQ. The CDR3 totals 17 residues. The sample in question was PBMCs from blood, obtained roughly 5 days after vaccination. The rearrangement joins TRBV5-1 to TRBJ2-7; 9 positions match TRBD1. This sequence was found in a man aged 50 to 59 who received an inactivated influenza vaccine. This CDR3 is CASSPPTGTGISYEQYF. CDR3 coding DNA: TGCGCCAGCAGCCCCCCCACCGGGACAGGGATCTCCTACGAGCAGTACTTC.